The T cell receptor (beta chain) under discussion was sequenced for a study of blood T cell repertoires in COVID-19. Overall study: Some COVID-19 samples were acute and others convalescent; all came from the United States, Italy and Spain. Sample material is recorded as cDNA or gDNA derived from T cells, B-cell-depleted T cells, or PBMCs.

The trim removed 5 bases at V and 0 bases at J, leaving 7 bases unmatched. This CDR3 is built from 16 residues. From germline, CDR1 is MNHEY and CDR2 SVGEGT. Assay used: immunoSEQ multiplex PCR; TCRdb lists only in-frame clones, some missing. The sample records about 100,000 clones, more than 65% being singletons. The source material was peripheral blood. The chain uses TRBV6-2 or TRBV6-3 and TRBJ1-1, with 9 bases aligning to TRBD1. The TCR comes from a woman in her 70s with acute or convalescent COVID-19. CDR3: CASSDGTGSMNTEAFF. The CDR3 nucleotides are TGTGCCAGCAGTGACGGGACAGGGTCGATGAACACTGAAGCTTTCTTT.